Listed here is a single T cell receptor (beta chain). Its target is not known. These data are taken from a study of vaccination effects on CD4 cells after COVID-19. Whole-study results and caveats: The study found marked clonal contraction of infection- and vaccine-induced clones late after vaccination.

At the end of about ten days of culture, CD4+ T cells were isolated. Vaccinated participants had no history of SARS-CoV-2 infection and tested negative for nucleocapsid antibodies. Replacing half the medium with IL-2 medium was done on days 3 and 7. TCRdb's copy holds only in-frame clones and misses some; the assay was immunoSEQ multiplex PCR. Of tens of thousands of clones detected, more than 65% appear once; the ten largest clones hold roughly 6%. V was clipped by 6 bases and J by 10 bases, with 10 bases between them. This CDR3 comprises 11 residues. In germline, CDR1 is SNHLY, CDR2 FYNNEI. The sample in question was CD4+ T cells from PBMCs cultured without peptide, obtained before COVID-19 vaccination. This sequence was found in a human donor who received a COVID-19 vaccine. The chain combines TRBV2 with TRBJ2-1; D is perhaps TRBD1 (6 bases). This CDR3 is CASSVGAEQFF. The CDR3 nucleotides are TGTGCCAGCAGCGTGGGGGCCGAGCAGTTCTTC.